Reported below is one T cell receptor beta chain. These data belong to a study of blood T cell repertoires in COVID-19. At the level of the study: Samples came from the United States, Italy and Spain, spanning acute and convalescent COVID-19. From T cells, B-cell-depleted T cells, or PBMCs came the material, which was cDNA or gDNA.

This CDR3 comprises 15 residues. V lost 5 bases to trimming and J lost 0 bases; unmatched junction nucleotides: 3. Germline CDR1 reads SGHAT; CDR2 reads FQNNGV. Under the authors' procedure: Using reference gene primer amplification, nucleated cell counts were estimated. Clones were read by immunoSEQ multiplex PCR, and TCRdb kept only the in-frame ones, dropping some. V and J calls and clone size are copied from that table; D and trimming were computed from the DNA. In the table there are fewer than 90,000 clones, more than 70% of which are singletons. This TCR was recovered from an elderly woman with acute or convalescent COVID-19. The chain combines TRBV11-2 with TRBJ2-3; 9 nucleotides agree with TRBD2. The material sequenced was peripheral blood. The CDR3 loop is CASSIGLASTDTQYF. The CDR3 region has the DNA TGTGCCAGCAGCATCGGACTAGCGAGCACAGATACGCAGTATTTT.